The source of this TCR beta chain is a study of vaccination effects on CD4 cells after COVID-19 (dated by TCRdb to 2021 to 2024). In terms of the full investigation: Each participant got two doses of an mRNA SARS-CoV-2 vaccine, either BNT162b2 or mRNA-1273. The full study included roughly 10 COVID-19 convalescent patients and a few SARS-CoV-2-naive healthy vaccine recipients. The Oncomine TCR Beta short-read assay on an Illumina iSeq 100 was used to sequence cultures from other donors in the study. In a couple of convalescent patients, pre-vaccine samples were collected 16 days and one week ahead of the first dose, 142 and 148 days after COVID-19 diagnosis. SARS-CoV-2 spike-specific CD4+ TCR repertoires were compared before and after mRNA vaccination in COVID-19 convalescent patients and in infection-naive vaccine recipients. What the authors observed across the whole study: For convalescent patients, new clones induced by the vaccine made up most of the post-vaccine spike-reactive repertoire, and these new clones were largely distinct from the clones induced by infection. Both infection-induced and vaccine-induced clones contracted markedly at late post-vaccination timepoints, which is consistent with waning T cell responses. The study was limited by a small number of convalescent patients, and early post-infection timepoints were lacking.

According to the germline V gene, CDR1 reads MGHDK and CDR2 reads SYGVNS. The CDR3 covers 15 residues, taking in both the cysteine and the phenylalanine. The DNA shown is the 45-base CDR3, in frame from base 1. V is shortened by 2 bases, J by 3 bases, and the region joining them spans 14 bases. The ViraFEST assay stimulated PBMC with viral peptide pools and then used TCR sequencing to identify antigen-specific CD4+ T cell clonotypes by expansion. After around 10 days of culture, CD4+ T cells were isolated with the EasySep CD4+ T cell isolation kit. PCR-confirmed SARS-CoV-2 infection had occurred in convalescent patients between March and December 2020, before the Alpha, Beta and Delta variants emerged in the United States. Each well held around 1.9 million PBMC cultured in IMDM containing roughly 5% human AB serum, 8 to 10 IU/ml IL-2 and gentamicin, along with roughly 10 ug/ml peptides. Half of the culture medium was replaced with fresh IL-2-containing medium on days 3 and 7. Unless otherwise noted, each peptide stimulation condition was cultured in triplicate wells. PBMC were separated from whole blood using Ficoll-Paque Plus gradient centrifugation and were then either cryopreserved at -140C or used fresh. The QIAamp micro DNA kit was used to extract genomic DNA from the cultured CD4+ T cells.

Receptors were amplified or captured by the immunoSEQ multiplex PCR assay. DNA from the CD4+ T cells that had been cultured and isolated underwent TCR beta CDR3 sequencing. For the original study's pipeline: Non-productive TCR sequences were discarded, and reads were trimmed to the CDR3 region, with only CDR3s of 7 or more amino acids retained. Antigen-specific clonotypes were identified using the MANAFEST web app by comparison of expansion in peptide wells against reference cultures. To count as positive, a clone had to show expansion at FDR<0.05 compared with the reference and with all other wells, an odds ratio above 5, and a frequency above 0.1% in two replicate wells. A clonotype was called cross-reactive if it was significantly expanded both in SARS-CoV-2 spike wells and in at least one common cold coronavirus spike condition. CDR3 similarity was assessed by Levenshtein distance using the stringdist R package, and unrooted trees were constructed with ape in R 3.6.1. TCRdb re-hosts the immuneACCESS table, in-frame sequences only. Its copies lack some clones; in the studies checked, an unresolved V gene accounts for under half of them, and the cause for the rest is not known. The DNA was the basis for D and trimming; V, J and clone size are from that table. This sample has nearly 45,000 clones in its table, and around 75% of those were observed once. The top ten hold around 30% of the sample.

This clone was counted a few times. This receptor's antigen is unknown. The input lacks base qualities; no much larger clone sits a single base away. The receptor chain draws on TRBV25-1 and TRBJ2-7; no D gene is confidently identified. This receptor was taken from a human donor who had a prior SARS-CoV-2 infection. Specimen: CD4+ T cells from PBMCs cultured with a peptide pool, collected before COVID-19 vaccination. The CDR3 protein sequence reads: CASSEHSSLGYEQYF. The DNA sequence follows: TGTGCCAGCAGTGAACACTCTTCACTGGGCTACGAGCAGTACTTC.